This T cell receptor beta chain emerged from a study of cytomegalovirus exposure and HLA in healthy donors. Researchers ran the PCR with 60 Vbeta and 13 Jbeta primers. The data were produced by immunoSEQ multiplex PCR, yet TCRdb's version contains in-frame clones alone and is incomplete. The sample yields over 150,000 clones, approximately 80% seen once. A few counts support this clone. The sample comprised PBMCs. The clonotype was recovered from a man aged 50-59 years in good health and CMV-seropositive.

CDR3 DNA sequence: TGTGCCAGCAGCCAAGATAGTATTGGGAGGGGAAACACCATATATTTT. The encoded protein is CASSQDSIGRGNTIYF. The chain employs TRBV4-2 and TRBJ1-3; D is unclear. From germline, CDR1 is LGHNA and CDR2 YNFKEQ. This CDR3 has 16 amino acids. The V gene lost 0 bases and the J gene lost 4 bases, with 13 bases spanning the gap.